The next 25 T cell receptor beta chains were all read from a single sample in a study of PD-L1 blockade in urothelial cancer. Assay used: immunoSEQ multiplex PCR; TCRdb lists only in-frame clones, some missing. This table holds about 80,000 clones, around 87% found once. This material consisted of PBMCs, taken around atezolizumab (anti-PD-L1) treatment. These receptor sequences come from a woman between 70 and 85 years old with urothelial cancer.

The genes are TRBV7-9 and TRBJ2-1, with 10 bases identical to TRBD2. V gave up 5 bases and J gave up 3 bases; unmatched junction bases: 4. The CDR3 runs to 15 residues. In germline, CDR1 is SEHNR, CDR2 FQNEAQ (reference sequence). CDR3 protein: CASSPRTSGYNEQFF. CDR3 sequence (DNA): TGTGCCAGCAGCCCGCGGACTAGCGGCTACAATGAGCAGTTCTTC.

The chain joins TRBV30 to TRBJ1-5, with D possibly TRBD1 on 6 matching bases. The CDR3 totals 14 residues. Germline values: CDR1 GTSNPN, CDR2 SVGIG (reference sequence). The V gene lost 0 bases and the J gene lost 8 bases, with 14 bases spanning the gap. CDR3 in DNA: TGTGCCTGGAGTGTACGACAGGACGTGGAGCCCCAGCATTTT. This encodes CAWSVRQDVEPQHF.

The rearrangement links TRBV5-1 to TRBJ2-3; 9 bases line up with TRBD1. Germline V gene data show CDR1 as SGHRS and CDR2 as YFSETQ. The V and J ends lost 5 bases and 4 bases, in that order; junction bases with no gene match: 8. This CDR3 has 15 amino acids. The CDR3 here is CASRETGGIADTQYF. The CDR3 region has the DNA TGCGCCAGCAGGGAAACAGGGGGCATCGCAGATACGCAGTATTTT.

As DNA, the CDR3 is TGTGCCAGTAGGACGGGGGGGGCCGATACGCAGTATTTT. The encoded protein is CASRTGGADTQYF. This chain uses TRBV19 with TRBJ2-3; the match to TRBD2 covers 8 bases. The ends lost 6 bases at V and 6 bases at J; junction bases unmatched: 5. The CDR3 length is 13 residues. The germline CDR1 and CDR2 sequences are LNHDA and SQIVND (reference sequence).

The chain uses TRBV6-1 and TRBJ2-5, with D maybe TRBD1 (5 bases). The V end lost 2 bases, the J end lost 1 base, and 11 bases lay between the germline ends. The CDR3 runs 15 residues. Germline V lookup: CDR1 MNHNS, CDR2 SASEGT. The chain's CDR3 is CASSESRGTQETQYF. The CDR3 region has the DNA TGTGCCAGCAGTGAATCAAGGGGAACCCAAGAGACCCAGTACTTC.

CDR3 bases: TGTGCCAGCAGCCCGAGGACTCCGGGGCAAGAGACCCAGTACTTC. It yields the protein CASSPRTPGQETQYF. This chain connects TRBV7-9 to TRBJ2-5; maybe TRBD2 (5 bases). CDR1 and CDR2 (germline): SEHNR, FQNEAQ (reference sequence). This CDR3 has 15 residues. Trimming shortened V by 5 bases and J by 2 bases, and 15 bases separated the two germline ends.

The rearrangement uses TRBV6-4 and TRBJ1-6; D call uncertain. CDR3 size: 13 residues. Trimming took 3 bases from V and 7 from J, leaving 7 bases between them. Germline assignment: CDR1 MRHNA and CDR2 SNTAGT. The CDR3 region is CASSETWNSPLHF. The DNA for the CDR3 is TGTGCCAGCAGTGAAACTTGGAATTCACCCCTCCACTTT.

In the case of this clone: One end of the junction varies from germline; a read error may be responsible. This chain uses TRBV28 with TRBJ2-7; 7 bases match TRBD1. The germline V gene has CDR1 MDHEN and CDR2 SYDVKM. CDR3 length: 14 residues. In DNA, the CDR3 is TGTGCCAGCAGTTTATTTAGAGGGGAAGGGGGCGGTGACTTC. This encodes CASSLFRGEGGGDF.

The chain employs TRBV5-1 and TRBJ2-2; 7 nucleotides line up with TRBD1. The V segment lost 0 bases and the J segment 5 bases; nucleotides outside the gene matches: 10. CDR1 is SGHRS, CDR2 YFSETQ, per germline. The CDR3 covers 17 residues. The CDR3 coding sequence is TGCGCCAGCAGCTTGGCCCCCGCAGGGGGAGCGACCGGGGAGCTGTTTTTT. Translated: CASSLAPAGGATGELFF.

CDR3 amino acids: CASGLTGGDEKLFF. DNA of the CDR3: TGTGCCAGCGGGTTGACAGGGGGCGATGAAAAACTGTTTTTT. V and J are TRBV6-6 and TRBJ1-4, with 10 bases matching TRBD1. Germline-derived CDR1 and CDR2 are MNHNY and SVGAGI (reference sequence). The ends lost 8 bases at V and 6 bases at J; junction bases unmatched: 6. The CDR3 has 14 residues.

The V call is TRBV30, the J call TRBJ1-5; unclear D gene. The CDR3 extends over 13 amino acids. Between the trimmed V and J ends, which lost 0 bases and 4 bases, there was a span of 7 bases. CDR1 and CDR2 (germline): GTSNPN, SVGIG (reference sequence). The CDR3, as DNA: TGTGCCTGGAGTGTAGTCAGAAATCAGCCCCAGCATTTT. This gives the protein CAWSVVRNQPQHF.

V usage is TRBV11-2 and J usage is TRBJ2-2; D remains ambiguous. V lost 2 bases and J 5 bases, leaving 6 bases between the germline ends. Germline V gene sequence: CDR1 SGHAT, CDR2 FQNNGV. CDR3 length equals 13 residues. This CDR3 reads CASSLTSTGELFF. For the CDR3, the DNA is TGTGCCAGCAGCTTAACCAGTACCGGGGAGCTGTTTTTT.

The V gene is TRBV4-2, the J gene TRBJ1-1, with 9 positions matching TRBD1. CDR1 and CDR2 from the germline V gene are LGHNA and YNFKEQ. With V trimmed by 5 bases and J by 0 bases, 7 bases remained unmatched. CDR3 length equals 16 residues. CDR3 DNA: TGTGCCAGCAGCAGGTTACAGGGGGCCCTGAACACTGAAGCTTTCTTT. This codes for CASSRLQGALNTEAFF.

In this sample, this clone turned up once. V gene TRBV5-6 combines with J gene TRBJ1-2; TRBD1 is a possible D gene (5 bases). V lost 6 bases and J lost 0, with 12 bases in between. The CDR3 extends over 14 amino acids. CDR1 is SGHDT, CDR2 YYEEEE, per germline. The CDR3 nucleotides are TGTGCCAGCAACCAGGGCGGATCTAACTATGGCTACACCTTC. It is translated as CASNQGGSNYGYTF.

This chain links TRBV19 with TRBJ2-3, with D possibly TRBD2 on 6 matching bases. Trimming removed 5 bases at V and 0 bases at J, with 18 bases between. CDR1 is LNHDA and CDR2 is SQIVND in the germline V gene (reference sequence). This CDR3 contains 17 residues. DNA of the CDR3: TGTGCCAGTAGTGGAGGCTCGGTCGGACTAAGCACAGATACGCAGTATTTT. This translates into CASSGGSVGLSTDTQYF.

The chain carries TRBV13 and TRBJ2-3; 8 bases are a match to TRBD1. CDR1 PRHDT and CDR2 FYEKMQ come from the germline V gene (reference sequence). The CDR3 spans 17 residues. J lost 2 bases, V lost 5 bases, and 12 bases had no gene match. The CDR3 spells CASSGGTGPFFTDTQYF. In nucleotides, the CDR3 is TGTGCCAGCAGCGGGGGGACAGGTCCTTTTTTCACAGATACGCAGTATTTT.

This rearrangement joins TRBV18 to TRBJ1-2; a possible D gene is TRBD1 (6 bases). The germline gives CDR1 KGHSH, CDR2 LQKENI. V shed 6 bases and J shed 2 bases, with 19 bases lying between them. The CDR3 spans 16 residues. This CDR3 reads CASSGPGTHANYGYTF. CDR3 nucleotide sequence: TGTGCCAGCTCCGGGCCAGGGACACACGCAAACTATGGCTACACCTTC.

This clone showed up just a few times. V gene TRBV11-3 combines with J gene TRBJ2-1, with D hard to call. The CDR3 has 12 residues. Germline CDR1 and CDR2: SGHNT and YENEEA. Trimming left V 1 base short and J 8 bases short, with 6 bases between. DNA of the CDR3: TGTGCCAGCAGCTTAGTAAGCCATGAGCAGTTCTTC. Amino acid sequence: CASSLVSHEQFF.

The chain carries TRBV6-5 and TRBJ1-1; D perhaps matches TRBD1 (5 bases). Per germline, CDR1 MNHEY and CDR2 SVGAGI. The V end lost 0 bases, the J end lost 4 bases, and 15 bases lay between the germline ends. This CDR3 has 16 residues. The CDR3 is CASSYSIGGGGTEAFF. CDR3 DNA sequence: TGTGCCAGCAGTTACTCGATCGGCGGGGGGGGCACTGAAGCTTTCTTT.

This chain links TRBV7-2 with TRBJ2-1, with 9 bases fitting TRBD1. The length of the CDR3 is 16 residues. With V trimmed by 5 bases and J by 1 base, 6 bases remained unmatched. Germline V gene data show CDR1 as SGHTA and CDR2 as FQGNSA. The CDR3 DNA sequence: TGTGCCAGCAGCCCCCGGGACAGGGATTCCTACAATGAGCAGTTCTTC. Translated: CASSPRDRDSYNEQFF.

The rearrangement links TRBV6-5 to TRBJ1-1; unclear D gene. Trimming took 6 bases from V and 1 from J, leaving 15 bases between them. CDR3 length: 15 amino acids. Germline V gives CDR1 MNHEY, CDR2 SVGAGI. CDR3 sequence: CASSKARRGNTEAFF. The CDR3 DNA sequence: TGTGCCAGCAGCAAGGCCCGCCGGGGGAACACTGAAGCTTTCTTT.

The rearrangement uses TRBV5-5 and TRBJ2-7, with TRBD2 matching over 10 bases. The CDR3 contains 15 residues. The germline V gene encodes CDR1 SGHKS and CDR2 YYEKEE (reference sequence). V gave up 7 bases and J gave up 3 bases; unmatched junction bases: 10. The CDR3 here is CASGKGAGGIYEQYF. As DNA, the CDR3 is TGTGCCAGCGGGAAAGGAGCGGGAGGGATCTACGAGCAGTACTTC.

V is TRBV10-2 and J is TRBJ2-7, with a possible D match to TRBD2 (6 bases). This CDR3 has 16 amino acids. Germline assignment: CDR1 WSHSY and CDR2 SAAADI. Trimming pared 6 bases from V and 0 bases from J, leaving 18 bases between. CDR3 sequence reads: CASRETLLASSYEQYF. The CDR3 coding sequence is TGCGCCAGCAGGGAGACCCTTCTAGCGAGCTCCTACGAGCAGTACTTC.

The chain carries TRBV2 and TRBJ1-2; D is possibly TRBD1 (5 bases). Germline CDR1 is SNHLY and CDR2 is FYNNEI. V was pared by 3 bases and J by 8 bases, with 13 bases between. The CDR3 sequence is 13 residues long. The CDR3 DNA reads TGTGCCAGCAGTGAGGGCAGGGATATCGGCTACACCTTC. Protein: CASSEGRDIGYTF.

The gene calls are TRBV5-1 and TRBJ2-7; 11 positions agree with TRBD2. The germline gives CDR1 SGHRS, CDR2 YFSETQ. The CDR3 totals 15 residues. V was clipped by 7 bases and J by 4 bases; unmatched bases: 10. The CDR3 DNA reads as TGCGCCAGCTCGAATCTTGGGACTAGCGGTTACGAGCAGTACTTC. Residues: CASSNLGTSGYEQYF. Together with reference TRBV5-1 and TRBJ2-7, the CDR3 gives the full variable domain: KAGVTQTPRYLIKTRGQQVTLSCSPISGHRSVSWYQQTPGQGLQFLFEYFSETQRNKGNFPGRFSGRQFSNSRSEMNVSTLELGDSALYLCASSNLGTSGYEQYFGPGTRLTVT.